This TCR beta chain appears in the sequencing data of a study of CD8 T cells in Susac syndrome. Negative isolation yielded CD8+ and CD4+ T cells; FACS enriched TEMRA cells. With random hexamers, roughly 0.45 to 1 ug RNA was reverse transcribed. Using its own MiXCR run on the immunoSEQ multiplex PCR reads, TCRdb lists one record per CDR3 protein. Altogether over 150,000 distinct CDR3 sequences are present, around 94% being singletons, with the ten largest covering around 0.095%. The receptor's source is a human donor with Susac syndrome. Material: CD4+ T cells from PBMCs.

The CDR3 DNA sequence: TGTGCCACCCAGCAGGAGATGCACAATGAGCAGTTCTTC. Amino acids: CATQQEMHNEQFF. The V call is TRBV7-2, the J call TRBJ2-1; D is uncertain. This CDR3 is built from 13 residues. Germline loops: CDR1 SGHTA, CDR2 FQGNSA. V was clipped by 10 bases and J by 5 bases, with 15 bases between them.